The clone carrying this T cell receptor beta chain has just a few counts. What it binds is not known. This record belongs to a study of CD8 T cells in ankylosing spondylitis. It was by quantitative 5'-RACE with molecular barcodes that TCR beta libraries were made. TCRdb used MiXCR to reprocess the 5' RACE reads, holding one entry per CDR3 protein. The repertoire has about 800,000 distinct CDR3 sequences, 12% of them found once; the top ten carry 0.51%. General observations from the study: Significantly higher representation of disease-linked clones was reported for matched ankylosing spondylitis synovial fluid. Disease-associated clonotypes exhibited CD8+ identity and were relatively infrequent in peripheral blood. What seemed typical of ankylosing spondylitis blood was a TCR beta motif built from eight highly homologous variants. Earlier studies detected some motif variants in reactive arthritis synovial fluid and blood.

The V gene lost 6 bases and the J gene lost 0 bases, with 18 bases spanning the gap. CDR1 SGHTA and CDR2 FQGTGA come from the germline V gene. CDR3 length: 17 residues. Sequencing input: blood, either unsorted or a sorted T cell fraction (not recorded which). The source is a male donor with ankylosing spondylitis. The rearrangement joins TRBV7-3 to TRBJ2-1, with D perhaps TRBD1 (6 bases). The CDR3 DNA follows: TGTGCCAGCAGGCCCTTCCGACAGGAGAGCTCCTACAATGAGCAGTTCTTC. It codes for CASRPFRQESSYNEQFF.